This TCR beta chain was recovered during a study of shared clonotypes between healthy human individuals. As to this clone: What it recognizes is unknown.

Study-wide points: Though the depth was large, rarefaction showed that sorted-subset sequencing was incomplete. The four-donor shared clonotypes exceeded non-shared clonotypes in generation probability, with non-shared ones scoring lower.

Per the germline V gene, CDR1 is LNHDA and CDR2 is SQIVND (reference sequence). The CDR3 totals 17 residues. V dropped 10 bases and J dropped 0; count of bases not matched to a gene: 13. Sequencing was performed with immunoSEQ multiplex PCR; in TCRdb, only in-frame clones are kept and a portion is missing. The repertoire includes 650,000 to 700,000 clones, 90% of them detected once, and 34% sits in the top ten. Sequencing was done on a sample of memory CD8+ T cells from PBMCs. Subset denoted: CD45RO+ cells pooled with CCR7-negative TemRA cells. This receptor was obtained from a man between 18 and 35 years old in good health. Some clones in this sample may be carry-over from other donors' samples. V usage is TRBV19 and J usage is TRBJ2-2; TRBD2 agrees at 8 bases. The CDR3 protein is CATTREGPTANTGELFF. DNA for the CDR3: TGTGCCACCACCCGGGAGGGGCCAACCGCGAACACCGGGGAGCTGTTTTTT.